Presented here are 9 T cell receptor beta chains from one specimen sequenced in a study of monozygotic twins with inflammatory bowel disease. One entry per CDR3 protein, without DNA, is what TCRdb gives after re-calling the 5' RACE reads. In all, the sample yields 150,000 to 200,000 distinct CDR3 sequences. Sequenced material: blood. Receptor source: a human donor with ulcerative colitis or Crohn's disease, or a healthy co-twin of an affected twin (not recorded which).

V usage is TRBV5-1 and J usage is TRBJ2-1; with no DNA, the TCRdb D assignment of TRBD2 cannot be verified. The CDR3 length is 15 residues. Germline CDR1 and CDR2: SGHRS and YFSETQ. The CDR3 is CASSLSGSHSGEQFF.

This sequence joins TRBV10-2 and TRBJ2-5; no DNA is available, so the TRBD2 call from TCRdb remains unchecked. Germline CDR1 reads WSHSY; CDR2 reads SAAADI. The CDR3 covers 14 residues. The CDR3 sequence: CASSESPPQETQYF.

The rearrangement links TRBV7-2 to TRBJ1-5. Per germline, CDR1 SGHTA and CDR2 FQGNSA. CDR3 size: 14 residues. The CDR3 region is CASSIDTAGQPQHF.

The chain carries TRBV12-3 or TRBV12-4 and TRBJ1-1; TCRdb's D gene call, TRBD1, goes unchecked for lack of DNA. The CDR3 is made up of 14 amino acids. The CDR3 reads CASRRTGLNTEAFF.

The rearrangement links TRBV5-5 to TRBJ2-5; as DNA is missing, the TRBD1 call by TCRdb cannot be tested. The germline CDR1 and CDR2 sequences are SGHKS and YYEKEE (reference sequence). This CDR3 is built from 14 residues. Here the CDR3 reads CASSATGLGETQYF.

The chain employs TRBV20-1 and TRBJ2-1; TCRdb selects TRBD2, and the lack of DNA leaves this call unchecked. In germline, CDR1 is DFQATT, CDR2 SNEGSKA (reference sequence). CDR3 length: 14 residues. The chain's CDR3 is CSARDREARNEQFF.

The chain couples TRBV3-1 to TRBJ2-1; checking the TCRdb D call of TRBD2 is not possible without DNA. The CDR3 contains 16 residues. CDR1 and CDR2 from the germline V gene are LGHDT and YNNKEL (reference sequence). CDR3 region: CASSQEGTRAYNEQFF.

The rearrangement links TRBV30 to TRBJ1-5; TCRdb names TRBD1, which stays unverified in the absence of DNA. The V gene's germline CDR1 is GTSNPN and CDR2 SVGIG (reference sequence). The CDR3 length is 14 residues. The CDR3: CAWSQEDRGQPQHF.

The CDR3: CATLGQGAYEQYF. The genes are TRBV10-3 and TRBJ2-7; TCRdb picks TRBD1, but there is no DNA to check that call. Germline CDR1 and CDR2: ENHRY and SYGVKD. The CDR3 consists of 13 residues.